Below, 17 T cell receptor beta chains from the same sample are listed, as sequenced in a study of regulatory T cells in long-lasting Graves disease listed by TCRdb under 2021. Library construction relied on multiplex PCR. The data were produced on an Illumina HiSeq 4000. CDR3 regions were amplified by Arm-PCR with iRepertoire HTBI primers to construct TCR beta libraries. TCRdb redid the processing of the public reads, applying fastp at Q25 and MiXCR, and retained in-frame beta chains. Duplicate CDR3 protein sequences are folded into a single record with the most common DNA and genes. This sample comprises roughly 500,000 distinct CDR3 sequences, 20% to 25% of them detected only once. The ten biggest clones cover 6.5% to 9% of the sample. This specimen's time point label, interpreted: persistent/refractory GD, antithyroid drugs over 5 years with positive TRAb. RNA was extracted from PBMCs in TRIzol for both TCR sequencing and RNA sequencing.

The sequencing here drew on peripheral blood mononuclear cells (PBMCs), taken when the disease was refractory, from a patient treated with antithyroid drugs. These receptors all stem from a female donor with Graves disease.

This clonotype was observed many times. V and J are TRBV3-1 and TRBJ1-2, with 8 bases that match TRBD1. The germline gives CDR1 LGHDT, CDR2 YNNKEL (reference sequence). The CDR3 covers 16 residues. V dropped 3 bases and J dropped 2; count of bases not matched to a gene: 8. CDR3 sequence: CASSQDGQGWNYGYTF. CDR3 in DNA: TGTGCCAGCAGCCAGGACGGACAGGGCTGGAACTATGGCTACACCTTC.

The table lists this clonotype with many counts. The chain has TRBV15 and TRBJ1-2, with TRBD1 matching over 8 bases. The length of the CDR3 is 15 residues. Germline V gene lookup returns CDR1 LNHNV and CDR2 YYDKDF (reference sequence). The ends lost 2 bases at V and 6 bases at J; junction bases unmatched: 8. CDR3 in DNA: TGTGCCACCAGCAGAATACGGACAGGGACTGATGGCTACACCTTC. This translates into CATSRIRTGTDGYTF.

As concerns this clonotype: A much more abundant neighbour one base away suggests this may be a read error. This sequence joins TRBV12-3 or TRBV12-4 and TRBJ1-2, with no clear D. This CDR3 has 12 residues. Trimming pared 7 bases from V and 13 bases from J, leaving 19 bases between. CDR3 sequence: CASNSHEDLGTF. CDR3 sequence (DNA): TGTGCCAGCAACTCCCATGAGGATCTGGGCACCTTC.

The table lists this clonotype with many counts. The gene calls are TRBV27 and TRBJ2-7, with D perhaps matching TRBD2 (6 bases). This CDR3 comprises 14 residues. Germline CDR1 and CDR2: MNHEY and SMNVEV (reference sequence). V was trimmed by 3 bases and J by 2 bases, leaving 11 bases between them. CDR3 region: CASSLRGGTYEQYF. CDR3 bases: TGTGCCAGCAGTTTGCGTGGGGGGACCTACGAGCAGTACTTC.

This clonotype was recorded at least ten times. The CDR3 DNA reads TGTGCCAGCAGTTGGGGTTGGACAGGGGGCTCTGGGGCCAACGTCCTGACTTTC. As protein: CASSWGWTGGSGANVLTF. The chain carries TRBV6-9 and TRBJ2-6; 10 nucleotides align to TRBD1. This CDR3 has 18 residues. CDR1 and CDR2 (germline): MNHGY, SVAAGI. Trimming at V came to 4 bases and at J to 0 bases, leaving 6 bases not matched to a gene.

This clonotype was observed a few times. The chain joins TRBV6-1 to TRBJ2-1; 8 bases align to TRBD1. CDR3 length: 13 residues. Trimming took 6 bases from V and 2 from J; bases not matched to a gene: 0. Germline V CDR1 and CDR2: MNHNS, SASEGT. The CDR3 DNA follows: TGTGCCAGCAGGGGACAGGCCTACAATGAGCAGTTCTTC. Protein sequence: CASRGQAYNEQFF.

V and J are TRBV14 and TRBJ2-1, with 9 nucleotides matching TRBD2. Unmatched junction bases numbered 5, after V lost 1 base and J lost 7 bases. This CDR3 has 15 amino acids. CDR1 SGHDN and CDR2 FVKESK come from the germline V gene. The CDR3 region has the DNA TGTGCCAGCAGCCAAGGCGGGGGGGCCCAAAATGAGCAGTTCTTC. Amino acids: CASSQGGGAQNEQFF. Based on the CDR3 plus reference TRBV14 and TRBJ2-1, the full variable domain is EAGVTQFPSHSVIEKGQTVTLRCDPISGHDNLYWYRRVMGKEIKFLLHFVKESKQDESGMPNNRFLAERTGGTYSTLKVQPAELEDSGVYFCASSQGGGAQNEQFFGPGTRLTVL.

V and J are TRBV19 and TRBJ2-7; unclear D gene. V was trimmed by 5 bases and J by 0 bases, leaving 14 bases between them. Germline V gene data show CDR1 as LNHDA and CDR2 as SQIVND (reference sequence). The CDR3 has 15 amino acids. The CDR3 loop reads CASSEARAGSYEQYF. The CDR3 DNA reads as TGTGCCAGTAGTGAGGCCCGAGCAGGCTCCTACGAGCAGTACTTC.

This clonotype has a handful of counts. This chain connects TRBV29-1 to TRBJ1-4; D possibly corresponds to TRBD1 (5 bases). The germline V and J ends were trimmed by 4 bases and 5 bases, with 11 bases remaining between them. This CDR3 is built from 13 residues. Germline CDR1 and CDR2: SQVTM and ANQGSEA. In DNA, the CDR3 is TGCAGCGTTGGTGTACAGGTGAATGAAAAACTGTTTTTT. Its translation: CSVGVQVNEKLFF.

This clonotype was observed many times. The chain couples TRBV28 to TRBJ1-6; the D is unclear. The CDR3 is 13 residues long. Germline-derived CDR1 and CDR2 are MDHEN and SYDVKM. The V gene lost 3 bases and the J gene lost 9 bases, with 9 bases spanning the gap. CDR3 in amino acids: CASSLRGVSPLHF. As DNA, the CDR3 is TGTGCCAGCAGTTTGCGGGGTGTTTCACCCCTCCACTTT. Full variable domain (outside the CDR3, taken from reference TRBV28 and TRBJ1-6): DVKVTQSSRYLVKRTGEKVFLECVQDMDHENMFWYRQDPGLGLRLIYFSYDVKMKEKGDIPEGYSVSREKKERFSLILESASTNQTSMYLCASSLRGVSPLHFGNGTRLTVT.

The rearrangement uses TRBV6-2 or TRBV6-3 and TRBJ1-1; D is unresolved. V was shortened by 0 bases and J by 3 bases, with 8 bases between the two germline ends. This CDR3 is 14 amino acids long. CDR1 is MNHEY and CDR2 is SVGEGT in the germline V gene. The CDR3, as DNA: TGTGCCAGCAGTTACTCTGACGTCTACACTGAAGCTTTCTTT. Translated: CASSYSDVYTEAFF.

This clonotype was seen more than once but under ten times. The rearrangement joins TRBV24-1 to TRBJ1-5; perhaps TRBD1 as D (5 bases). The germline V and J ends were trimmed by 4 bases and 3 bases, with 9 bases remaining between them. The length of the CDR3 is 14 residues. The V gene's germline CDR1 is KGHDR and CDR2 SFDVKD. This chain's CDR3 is CATSETAYNQPQHF. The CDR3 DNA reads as TGTGCCACCAGTGAGACAGCTTACAATCAGCCCCAGCATTTT.

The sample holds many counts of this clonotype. The CDR3 spells CASEGFIGHLSPRVCYTF. The CDR3 DNA reads as TGTGCTAGTGAAGGCTTTATTGGCCATTTAAGTCCTCGAGTTTGCTACACCTTC. The V and J genes are TRBV12-5 and TRBJ1-2, with D hard to call. Germline V gene data show CDR1 as LGHNT and CDR2 as FRNRAP. CDR3 length equals 18 residues. The V end lost 7 bases, the J end lost 9 bases, and 33 bases lay between the germline ends.

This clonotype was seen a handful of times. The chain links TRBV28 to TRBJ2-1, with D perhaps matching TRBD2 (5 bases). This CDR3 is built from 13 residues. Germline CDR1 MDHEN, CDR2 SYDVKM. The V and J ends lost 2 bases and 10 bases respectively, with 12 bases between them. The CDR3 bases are TGTGCCAGCAGTTTACGTCGGACTGGGGAGCAGTTCTTC. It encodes CASSLRRTGEQFF.

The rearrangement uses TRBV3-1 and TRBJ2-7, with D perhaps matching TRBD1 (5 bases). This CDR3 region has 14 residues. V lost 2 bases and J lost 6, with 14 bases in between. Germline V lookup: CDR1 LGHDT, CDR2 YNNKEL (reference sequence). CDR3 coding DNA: TGTGCCAGCAGCCAAAACAGGATCATTACCGAGCAGTACTTC. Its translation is CASSQNRIITEQYF.

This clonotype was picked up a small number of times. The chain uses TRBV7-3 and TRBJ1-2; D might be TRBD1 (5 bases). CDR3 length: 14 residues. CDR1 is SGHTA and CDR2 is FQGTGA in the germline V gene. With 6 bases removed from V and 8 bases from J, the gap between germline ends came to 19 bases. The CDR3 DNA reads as TGTGCCAGCAGACCATCGGACATCCCGAGAGGCTACACCTTC. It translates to CASRPSDIPRGYTF.

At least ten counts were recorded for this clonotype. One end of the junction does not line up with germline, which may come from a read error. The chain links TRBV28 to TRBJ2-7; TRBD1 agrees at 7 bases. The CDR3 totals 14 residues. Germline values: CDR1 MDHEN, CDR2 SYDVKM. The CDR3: CASSLVPEQGRGAF. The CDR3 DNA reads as TGTGCCAGCAGTTTAGTTCCCGAACAGGGGCGAGGGGCGTTC.